This T cell receptor (beta chain) originates from a study of blood T cell repertoires in COVID-19. It was during active infection that Seattle patients were enrolled and then longitudinally followed. Assay: immunoSEQ multiplex PCR; the TCRdb copy retains only in-frame clones and omits some. The sample lists some 120,000 clones, around 85% occurring once. The CDR3 contains 13 residues. CDR1 SGHRS and CDR2 YFSETQ come from the germline V gene. V gave up 7 bases and J gave up 4 bases, with 14 bases separating them. The origin of this receptor is an elderly woman with COVID-19, enrolled during active disease. The J gene is TRBJ2-5, the V gene TRBV5-1; tentative D call: TRBD1 (6 bases). The source material was peripheral blood. The CDR3 reads CASGITGSETQYF. In DNA form, the CDR3 reads TGCGCCAGCGGAATAACAGGGTCAGAGACCCAGTACTTC.